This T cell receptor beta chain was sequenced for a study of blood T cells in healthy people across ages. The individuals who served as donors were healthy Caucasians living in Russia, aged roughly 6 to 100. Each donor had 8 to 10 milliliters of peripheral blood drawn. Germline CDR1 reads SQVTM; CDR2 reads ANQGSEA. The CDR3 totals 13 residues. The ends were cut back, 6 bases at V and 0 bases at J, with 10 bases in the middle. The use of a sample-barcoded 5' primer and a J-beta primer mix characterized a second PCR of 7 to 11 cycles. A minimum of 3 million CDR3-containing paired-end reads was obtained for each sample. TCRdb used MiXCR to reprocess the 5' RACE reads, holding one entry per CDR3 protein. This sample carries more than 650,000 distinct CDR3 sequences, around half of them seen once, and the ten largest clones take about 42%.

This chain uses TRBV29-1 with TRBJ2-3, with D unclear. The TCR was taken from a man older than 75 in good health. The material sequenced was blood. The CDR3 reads CSVTGWSTDTQYF. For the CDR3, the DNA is TGCAGCGTGACGGGTTGGAGCACAGATACGCAGTATTTT.